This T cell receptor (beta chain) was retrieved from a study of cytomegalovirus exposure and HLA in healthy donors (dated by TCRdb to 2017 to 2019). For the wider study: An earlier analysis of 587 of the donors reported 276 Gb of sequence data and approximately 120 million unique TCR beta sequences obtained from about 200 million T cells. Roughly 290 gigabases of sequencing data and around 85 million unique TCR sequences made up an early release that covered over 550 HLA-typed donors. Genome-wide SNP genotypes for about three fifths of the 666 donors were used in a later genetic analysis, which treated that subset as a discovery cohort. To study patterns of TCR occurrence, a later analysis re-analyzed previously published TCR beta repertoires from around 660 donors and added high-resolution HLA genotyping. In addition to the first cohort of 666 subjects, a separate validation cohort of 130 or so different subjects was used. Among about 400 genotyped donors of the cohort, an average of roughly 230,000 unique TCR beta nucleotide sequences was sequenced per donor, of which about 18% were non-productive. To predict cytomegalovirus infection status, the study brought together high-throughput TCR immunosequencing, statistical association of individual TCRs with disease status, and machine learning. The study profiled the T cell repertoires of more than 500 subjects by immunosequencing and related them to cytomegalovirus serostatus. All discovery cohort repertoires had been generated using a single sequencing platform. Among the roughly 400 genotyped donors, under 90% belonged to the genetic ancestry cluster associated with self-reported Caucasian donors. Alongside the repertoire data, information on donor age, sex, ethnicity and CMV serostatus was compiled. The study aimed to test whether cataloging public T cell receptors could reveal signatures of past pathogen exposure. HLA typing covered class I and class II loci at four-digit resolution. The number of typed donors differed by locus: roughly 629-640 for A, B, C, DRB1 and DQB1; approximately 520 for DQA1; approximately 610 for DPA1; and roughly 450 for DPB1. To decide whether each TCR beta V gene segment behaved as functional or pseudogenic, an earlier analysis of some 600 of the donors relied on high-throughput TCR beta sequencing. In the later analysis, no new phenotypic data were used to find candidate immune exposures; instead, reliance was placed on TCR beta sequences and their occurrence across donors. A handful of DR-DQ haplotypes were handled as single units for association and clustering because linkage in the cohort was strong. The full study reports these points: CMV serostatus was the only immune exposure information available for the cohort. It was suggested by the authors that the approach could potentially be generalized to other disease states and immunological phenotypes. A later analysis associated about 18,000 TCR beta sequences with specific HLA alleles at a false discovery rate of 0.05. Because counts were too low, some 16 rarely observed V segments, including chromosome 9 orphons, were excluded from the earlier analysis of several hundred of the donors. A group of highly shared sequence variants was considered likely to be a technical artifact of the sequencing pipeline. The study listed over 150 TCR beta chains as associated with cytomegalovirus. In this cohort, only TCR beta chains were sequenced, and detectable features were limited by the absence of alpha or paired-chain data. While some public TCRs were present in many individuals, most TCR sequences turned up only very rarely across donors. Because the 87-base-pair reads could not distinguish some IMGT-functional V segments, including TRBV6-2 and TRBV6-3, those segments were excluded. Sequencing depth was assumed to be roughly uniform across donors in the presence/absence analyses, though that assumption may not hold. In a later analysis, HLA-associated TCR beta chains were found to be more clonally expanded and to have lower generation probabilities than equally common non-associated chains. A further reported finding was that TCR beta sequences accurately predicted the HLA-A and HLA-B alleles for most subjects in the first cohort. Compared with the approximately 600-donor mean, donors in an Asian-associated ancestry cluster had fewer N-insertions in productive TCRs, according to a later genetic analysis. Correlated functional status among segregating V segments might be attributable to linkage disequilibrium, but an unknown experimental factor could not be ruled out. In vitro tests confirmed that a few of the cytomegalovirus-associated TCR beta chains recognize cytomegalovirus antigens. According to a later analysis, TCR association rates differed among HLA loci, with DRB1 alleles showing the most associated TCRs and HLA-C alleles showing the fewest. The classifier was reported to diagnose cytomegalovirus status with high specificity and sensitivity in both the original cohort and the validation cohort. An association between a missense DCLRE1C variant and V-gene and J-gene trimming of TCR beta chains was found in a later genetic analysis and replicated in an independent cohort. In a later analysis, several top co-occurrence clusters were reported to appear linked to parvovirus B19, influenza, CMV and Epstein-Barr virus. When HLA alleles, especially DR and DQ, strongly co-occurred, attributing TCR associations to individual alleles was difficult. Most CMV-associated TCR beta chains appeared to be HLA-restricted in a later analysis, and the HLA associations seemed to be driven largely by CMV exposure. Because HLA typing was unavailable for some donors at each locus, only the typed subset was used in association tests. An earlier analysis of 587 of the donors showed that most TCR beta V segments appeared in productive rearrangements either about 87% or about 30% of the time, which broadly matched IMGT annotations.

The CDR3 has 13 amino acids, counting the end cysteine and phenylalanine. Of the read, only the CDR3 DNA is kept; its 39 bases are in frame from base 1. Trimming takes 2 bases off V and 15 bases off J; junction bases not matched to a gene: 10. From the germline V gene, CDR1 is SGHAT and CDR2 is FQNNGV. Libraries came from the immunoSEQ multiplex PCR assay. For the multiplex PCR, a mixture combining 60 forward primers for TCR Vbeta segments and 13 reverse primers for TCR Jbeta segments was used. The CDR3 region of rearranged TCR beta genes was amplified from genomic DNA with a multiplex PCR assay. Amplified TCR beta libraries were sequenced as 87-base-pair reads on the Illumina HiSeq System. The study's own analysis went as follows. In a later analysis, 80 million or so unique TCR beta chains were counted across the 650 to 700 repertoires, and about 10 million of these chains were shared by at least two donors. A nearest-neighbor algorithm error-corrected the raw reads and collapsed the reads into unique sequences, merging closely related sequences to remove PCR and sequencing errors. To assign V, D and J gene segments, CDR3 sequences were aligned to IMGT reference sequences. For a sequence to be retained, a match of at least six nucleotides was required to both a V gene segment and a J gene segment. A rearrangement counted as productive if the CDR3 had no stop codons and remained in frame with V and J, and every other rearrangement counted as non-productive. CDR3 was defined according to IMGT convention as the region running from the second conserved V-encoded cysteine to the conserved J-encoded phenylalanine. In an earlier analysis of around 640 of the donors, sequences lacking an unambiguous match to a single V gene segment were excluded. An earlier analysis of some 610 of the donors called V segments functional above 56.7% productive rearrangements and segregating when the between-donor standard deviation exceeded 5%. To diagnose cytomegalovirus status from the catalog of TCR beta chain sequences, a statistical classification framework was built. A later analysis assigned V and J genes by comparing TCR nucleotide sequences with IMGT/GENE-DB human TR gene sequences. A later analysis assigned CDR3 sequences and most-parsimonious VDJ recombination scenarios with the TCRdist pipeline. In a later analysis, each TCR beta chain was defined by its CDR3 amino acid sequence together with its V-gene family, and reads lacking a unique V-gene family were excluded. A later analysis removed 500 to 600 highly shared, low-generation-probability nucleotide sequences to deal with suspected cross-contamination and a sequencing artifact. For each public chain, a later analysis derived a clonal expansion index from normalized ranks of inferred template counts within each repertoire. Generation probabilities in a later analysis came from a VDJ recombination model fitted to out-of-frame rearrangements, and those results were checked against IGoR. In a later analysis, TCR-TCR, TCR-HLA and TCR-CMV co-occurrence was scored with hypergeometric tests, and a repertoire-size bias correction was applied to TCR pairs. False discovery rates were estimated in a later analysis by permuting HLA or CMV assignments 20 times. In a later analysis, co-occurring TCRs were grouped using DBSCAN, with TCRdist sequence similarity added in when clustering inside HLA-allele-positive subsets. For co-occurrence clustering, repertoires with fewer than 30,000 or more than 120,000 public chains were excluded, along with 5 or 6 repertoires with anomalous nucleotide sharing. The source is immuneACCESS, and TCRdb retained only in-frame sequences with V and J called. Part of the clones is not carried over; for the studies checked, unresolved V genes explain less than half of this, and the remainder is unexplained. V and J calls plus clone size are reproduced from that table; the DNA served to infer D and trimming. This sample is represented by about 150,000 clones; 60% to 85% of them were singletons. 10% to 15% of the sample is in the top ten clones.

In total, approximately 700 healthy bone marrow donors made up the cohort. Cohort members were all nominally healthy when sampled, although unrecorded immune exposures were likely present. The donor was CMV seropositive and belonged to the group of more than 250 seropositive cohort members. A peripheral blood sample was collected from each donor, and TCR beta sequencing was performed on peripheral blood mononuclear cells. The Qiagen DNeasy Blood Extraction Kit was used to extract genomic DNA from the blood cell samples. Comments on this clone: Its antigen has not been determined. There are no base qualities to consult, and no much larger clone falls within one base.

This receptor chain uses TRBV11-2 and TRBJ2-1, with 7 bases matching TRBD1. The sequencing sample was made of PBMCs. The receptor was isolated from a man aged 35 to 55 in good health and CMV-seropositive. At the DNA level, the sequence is TGTGCCAGCAGCTTACCCCCACAGGGGATTTTGTTCTTC. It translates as CASSLPPQGILFF.